The rows below give T cell receptor beta chains drawn from one sample of a study of T cell changes during pregnancy in multiple sclerosis. Here immunoSEQ multiplex PCR was the method, and the copy in TCRdb shows in-frame clones only, minus some. Of approximately 41,000 clones in the sample, 91% were seen once. The specimen was CD4+ T cells from peripheral blood mononuclear cells, collected in the second trimester of pregnancy. Receptors were obtained from a female donor in good health, enrolled as a control in a pregnancy study. CDR3s include the opening cysteine and the closing phenylalanine or tryptophan. D genes are given only for firm matches. Clone size is given for some rows only: seen once, a few or many times, or a class if the clone is expanded.

j_gene: TRBJ2-3
v_gene: TRBV7-6
d_gene: TRBD2
abundance: once
CDR3nt: TGTGCCAGCAGTTGGACTAGAACGAGTGCGGATACGCAGTATTTT
CDR3aa: CASSWTRTSADTQYF

j_gene: TRBJ1-5
v_gene: TRBV29-1
d_gene: TRBD1
abundance: -
CDR3nt: TGCAGCGTTGCGGGACAGAATAGCAATCAGCCCCAGCATTTT
CDR3aa: CSVAGQNSNQPQHF

j_gene: TRBJ1-6
v_gene: TRBV7-9
d_gene: TRBD1
abundance: -
CDR3nt: TGTGCCAGCACGGACAGGGGGAATTCACCCCTCCACTTT
CDR3aa: CASTDRGNSPLHF

j_gene: TRBJ1-1
v_gene: TRBV25-1
d_gene: -
abundance: -
CDR3nt: TGTGCCAGCAGTCCTCTGAGTAGGAACACTGAAGCTTTCTTT
CDR3aa: CASSPLSRNTEAFF

j_gene: TRBJ1-1
v_gene: TRBV4-2
d_gene: -
abundance: -
CDR3nt: TGTGCCAGCAGCCAAGAGGAGTTGGGCACTGAAGCTTTCTTT
CDR3aa: CASSQEELGTEAFF

j_gene: TRBJ2-7
v_gene: TRBV28
d_gene: -
abundance: -
CDR3nt: TGTGCCAGCAGTTCGACAGCTACCTACGAGCAGTACTTC
CDR3aa: CASSSTATYEQYF

j_gene: TRBJ2-3
v_gene: TRBV7-2
d_gene: TRBD2
abundance: -
CDR3nt: TGTGCCAGCAGCTTAGCTGAGGCTAGCGGGGGAGATACGCAGTATTTT
CDR3aa: CASSLAEASGGDTQYF

j_gene: TRBJ1-5
v_gene: TRBV28
d_gene: TRBD1
abundance: -
CDR3nt: TGTGCCAGCAGGCGACAGGGTAAGAGCAATCAGCCCCAGCATTTT
CDR3aa: CASRRQGKSNQPQHF

j_gene: TRBJ2-2
v_gene: TRBV4-2
d_gene: TRBD2
abundance: -
CDR3nt: TGTGCCAGCAGCCAAGGCCTAGCGGGGGCCTTCACCGGGGAGCTGTTTTTT
CDR3aa: CASSQGLAGAFTGELFF

j_gene: TRBJ1-5
v_gene: TRBV19
d_gene: TRBD1
abundance: -
CDR3nt: TGTGCCAGTAGTATCCCGGACAGGAGTAGCAATCAGCCCCAGCATTTT
CDR3aa: CASSIPDRSSNQPQHF

j_gene: TRBJ1-1
v_gene: TRBV6-5
d_gene: TRBD1
abundance: medium-sized
CDR3nt: TGTGCCAGCAGTTACTCGACAGGGCAGAACACTGAAGCTTTCTTT
CDR3aa: CASSYSTGQNTEAFF

j_gene: TRBJ2-7
v_gene: TRBV11-2
d_gene: -
abundance: -
CDR3nt: TGTGCCAGCAGCCGAGGACAGCCGCAGTACTTC
CDR3aa: CASSRGQPQYF

j_gene: TRBJ1-6
v_gene: TRBV7-2
d_gene: -
abundance: -
CDR3nt: TGTGCCAGCAGCCGGATGGGTGGATACCAAACGGGTTCACCCCTCCACTTT
CDR3aa: CASSRMGGYQTGSPLHF

j_gene: TRBJ2-3
v_gene: TRBV5-1
d_gene: TRBD2
abundance: -
CDR3nt: TGCGCCAGCAGCTTGGTGGCGGGGGTGGGGACGCAGTATTTT
CDR3aa: CASSLVAGVGTQYF

j_gene: TRBJ2-7
v_gene: TRBV6-5
d_gene: TRBD2
abundance: -
CDR3nt: TGTGCCAGCACCCCTGTGGCTAGCGGGGAAAACGAGCAGTACTTC
CDR3aa: CASTPVASGENEQYF

j_gene: TRBJ2-3
v_gene: TRBV4-3
d_gene: TRBD2
abundance: -
CDR3nt: TGCGCCAGCAGCCAGCGGACTAGCGGGGGCACAGATACGCAGTATTTT
CDR3aa: CASSQRTSGGTDTQYF

j_gene: TRBJ2-5
v_gene: TRBV11-2
d_gene: -
abundance: -
CDR3nt: TGTGCCAGCAGCAGAGCGGCACAGGGACAAGAGACCCAGTACTTC
CDR3aa: CASSRAAQGQETQYF

j_gene: TRBJ1-2
v_gene: TRBV2
d_gene: -
abundance: -
CDR3nt: TGTGCCAGCAGCCTTGACAGCAACTATGGCTACACCTTC
CDR3aa: CASSLDSNYGYTF

j_gene: TRBJ1-2
v_gene: TRBV5-4
d_gene: TRBD1
abundance: -
CDR3nt: TGTGCCAGCAGCGGAAATATGGCGGGACAGCTCTATGGCTACACCTTC
CDR3aa: CASSGNMAGQLYGYTF

j_gene: TRBJ1-4
v_gene: TRBV4-1
d_gene: -
abundance: -
CDR3nt: TGCGCCAGCAGCCAACTCCTCGGTGAAAAACTGTTTTTT
CDR3aa: CASSQLLGEKLFF